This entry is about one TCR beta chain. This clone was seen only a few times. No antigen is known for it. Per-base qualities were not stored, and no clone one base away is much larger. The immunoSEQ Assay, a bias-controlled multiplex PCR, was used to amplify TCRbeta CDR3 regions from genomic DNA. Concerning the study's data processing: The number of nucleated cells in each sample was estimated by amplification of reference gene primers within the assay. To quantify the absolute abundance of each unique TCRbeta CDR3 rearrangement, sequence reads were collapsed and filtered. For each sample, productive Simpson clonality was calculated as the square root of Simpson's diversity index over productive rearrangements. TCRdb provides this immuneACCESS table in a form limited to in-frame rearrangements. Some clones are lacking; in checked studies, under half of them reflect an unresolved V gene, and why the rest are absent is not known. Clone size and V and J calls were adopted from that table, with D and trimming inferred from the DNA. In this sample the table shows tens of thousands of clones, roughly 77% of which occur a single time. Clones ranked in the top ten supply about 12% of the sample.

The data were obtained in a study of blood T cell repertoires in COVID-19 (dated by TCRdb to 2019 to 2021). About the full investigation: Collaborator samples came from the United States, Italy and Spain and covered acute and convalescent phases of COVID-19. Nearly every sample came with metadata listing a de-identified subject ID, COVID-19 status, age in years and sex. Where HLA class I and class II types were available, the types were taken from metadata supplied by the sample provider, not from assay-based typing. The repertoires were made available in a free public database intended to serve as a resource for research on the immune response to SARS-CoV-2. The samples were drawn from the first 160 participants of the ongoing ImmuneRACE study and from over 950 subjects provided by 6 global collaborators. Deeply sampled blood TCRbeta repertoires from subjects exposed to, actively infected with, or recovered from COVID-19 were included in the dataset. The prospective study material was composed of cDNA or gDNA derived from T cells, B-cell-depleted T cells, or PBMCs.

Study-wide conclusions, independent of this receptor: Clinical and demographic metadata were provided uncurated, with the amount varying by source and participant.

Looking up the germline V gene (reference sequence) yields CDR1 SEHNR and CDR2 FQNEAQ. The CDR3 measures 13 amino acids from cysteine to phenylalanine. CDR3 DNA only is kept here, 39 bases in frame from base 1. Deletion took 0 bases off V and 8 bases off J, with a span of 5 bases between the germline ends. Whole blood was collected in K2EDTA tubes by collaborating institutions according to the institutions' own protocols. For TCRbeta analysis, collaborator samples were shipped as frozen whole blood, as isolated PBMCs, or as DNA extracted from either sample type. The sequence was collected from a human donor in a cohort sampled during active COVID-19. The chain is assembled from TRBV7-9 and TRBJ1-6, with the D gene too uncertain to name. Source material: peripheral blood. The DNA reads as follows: TGTGCCAGCAGCTTAGCCGGGGATTCACCCCTCCACTTT. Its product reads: CASSLAGDSPLHF.